The 22 T cell receptor beta chains below all came from one sample that was sequenced in a study of shared clonotypes between healthy human individuals. Some clones are missing from TCRdb's copy, which holds only in-frame ones; the method was immunoSEQ multiplex PCR. The sample yields approximately 1,000,000 clones, approximately 80% seen once. The sequencing input was memory CD4+ T cells from PBMCs. The sample's subset: CD45RA-negative fraction. The receptors derive from a man aged 18 to 30 in good health. Some clones in this sample may be carry-over from other donors' samples.

This clone appeared once. The chain links TRBV2 to TRBJ1-2, with TRBD1 matching 8 bases. This CDR3 region has 15 residues. Per the germline V gene, CDR1 is SNHLY and CDR2 is FYNNEI. Germline trimming cut 6 bases from V and 4 bases from J; bases unmatched to any gene: 10. In DNA, the CDR3 is TGTGCCAGCAGGATAGAACAGGGGGTTTTCTATGGCTACACCTTC. It specifies CASRIEQGVFYGYTF.

The chain links TRBV7-8 to TRBJ2-1; 7 nucleotides match TRBD2. The germline V gene has CDR1 SGHVS and CDR2 FQNEAQ. Trimming cost V 2 bases and J 1 base; bases outside gene matches: 2. There are 15 residues in the CDR3. The CDR3 region is CASSLSGKSYNEQFF. The CDR3 coding sequence is TGTGCCAGCAGCTTAAGCGGGAAATCCTACAATGAGCAGTTCTTC.

This clone showed up just a few times. The chain joins TRBV4-3 to TRBJ2-1, with 8 nucleotides matching TRBD2. The CDR3 is made up of 14 amino acids. The germline gives CDR1 LGHNA, CDR2 YSLEER. After removal of 4 bases from V and 6 bases from J, the junction contained 5 bases not matched to a gene. The CDR3 nucleotides read TGCGCCAGCAGCCCCCGGGAGGGCGGCAATGAGCAGTTCTTC. Amino acid sequence: CASSPREGGNEQFF.

The chain carries TRBV7-3 and TRBJ2-5; 12 nucleotides match TRBD2. V shed 2 bases and J 1 base; nucleotides not matched to a gene: 11. From germline, CDR1 is SGHTA and CDR2 FQGTGA. CDR3 length: 19 residues. CDR3 region: CASSLGGRTSGVVQETQYF. As DNA, the CDR3 is TGTGCCAGCAGCTTAGGTGGGCGGACTAGCGGGGTTGTCCAAGAGACCCAGTACTTC.

The rearrangement joins TRBV7-9 to TRBJ2-3; 7 positions match TRBD2. The V segment lost 2 bases and the J segment 6 bases; nucleotides outside the gene matches: 14. CDR1 and CDR2 (germline): SEHNR, FQNEAQ (reference sequence). CDR3 length equals 17 residues. CDR3 residues: CASSLSREAQFGDTQYF. CDR3 bases: TGTGCCAGCAGCTTAAGTCGGGAGGCTCAATTTGGGGATACGCAGTATTTT.

This rearrangement joins TRBV11-2 to TRBJ2-7; 9 bases agree with TRBD1. Germline-derived CDR1 and CDR2 are SGHAT and FQNNGV. The trim removed 4 bases at V and 6 bases at J, leaving 7 bases unmatched. The CDR3 is 14 amino acids. Here the CDR3 DNA reads TGTGCCAGCAGCTCCGGGACAGGGTCGGTCGAGCAGTACTTC. The encoded protein is CASSSGTGSVEQYF. Supplemented by reference TRBV11-2 and TRBJ2-7, the full variable domain reads EAGVAQSPRYKIIEKRQSVAFWCNPISGHATLYWYQQILGQGPKLLIQFQNNGVVDDSQLPKDRFSAERLKGVDSTLKIQPAKLEDSAVYLCASSSGTGSVEQYFGPGTRLTVT.

The V call is TRBV2, the J call TRBJ1-1; 10 bases line up with TRBD1. Germline values: CDR1 SNHLY, CDR2 FYNNEI. CDR3 length: 13 residues. J lost 6 bases, V lost 6 bases, and 4 bases had no gene match. CDR3 bases: TGTGCCAGCAGGGACAGGGGGAGGGCTGAAGCTTTCTTT. This gives the protein CASRDRGRAEAFF.

DNA for the CDR3: TGTGCCAGCGAGACTGATTCCTACGAGCAGTACTTC. It codes for CASETDSYEQYF. V is TRBV6-1 and J is TRBJ2-7; D is ambiguous. Germline V CDR1 and CDR2: MNHNS, SASEGT. CDR3 length: 12 residues. V was shortened by 8 bases and J by 1 base, with 9 bases between the two germline ends.

V and J are TRBV19 and TRBJ2-2; D assignment may be TRBD1 or TRBD2 (5 bases each). Germline V CDR1 and CDR2: LNHDA, SQIVND (reference sequence). Trimming pared 5 bases from V and 8 bases from J, leaving 9 bases between. The CDR3 totals 12 residues. This CDR3 is CASSVGPGELFF. The CDR3 nucleotides read TGTGCCAGTAGTGTGGGACCGGGGGAGCTGTTTTTT.

Here the CDR3 reads CASKEGPGNTEAFF. In nucleotides, the CDR3 is TGTGCCAGTAAGGAGGGGCCGGGGAACACTGAAGCTTTCTTT. The chain couples TRBV7-3 to TRBJ1-1; D is possibly TRBD1 (5 bases). Trimming took 9 bases from V and 1 from J, leaving 15 bases between them. The CDR3 covers 14 residues. Per the germline V gene, CDR1 is SGHTA and CDR2 is FQGTGA.

This clone was found many times. J is TRBJ2-7 and V is TRBV14, with D possibly matching TRBD2 (5 bases). The CDR3 is made up of 15 amino acids. Germline values: CDR1 SGHDN, CDR2 FVKESK. Between the trimmed V and J ends, which lost 0 bases and 3 bases, there was a span of 12 bases. The CDR3 nucleotides read TGTGCCAGCAGCCAAGATCTCGGCGGGTTCTACGAGCAGTACTTC. Protein sequence: CASSQDLGGFYEQYF. The variable domain in full, with the rest retrieved from reference TRBV14 and TRBJ2-7, is EAGVTQFPSHSVIEKGQTVTLRCDPISGHDNLYWYRRVMGKEIKFLLHFVKESKQDESGMPNNRFLAERTGGTYSTLKVQPAELEDSGVYFCASSQDLGGFYEQYFGPGTRLTVT.

The chain employs TRBV5-1 and TRBJ2-1, with 12 bases fitting TRBD2. Trimming removed 4 bases from V and 8 bases from J; junction bases left unmatched: 7. The CDR3 consists of 15 residues. Germline V gene sequence: CDR1 SGHRS, CDR2 YFSETQ. Here the CDR3 reads CASSATSGRRDEQFF. CDR3 nucleotide sequence: TGCGCCAGCAGCGCCACTAGCGGGAGGCGCGATGAGCAGTTCTTC. Using reference TRBV5-1 and TRBJ2-1 for the parts outside the CDR3, the full variable domain is KAGVTQTPRYLIKTRGQQVTLSCSPISGHRSVSWYQQTPGQGLQFLFEYFSETQRNKGNFPGRFSGRQFSNSRSEMNVSTLELGDSALYLCASSATSGRRDEQFFGPGTRLTVL.

A remark on this clone: The junction does not match germline at one end; this may be a read error. This rearrangement joins TRBV2 to TRBJ2-7; D might be TRBD1 or TRBD2, each matching 5 bases. Germline V gives CDR1 SNHLY, CDR2 FYNNEI. The CDR3 is 12 residues long. The CDR3 DNA reads TGTGCCAGCAGTGAAAGTGCCGGGACCAGAAACTTC. This encodes CASSESAGTRNF.

The chain uses TRBV28 and TRBJ2-7; 9 nucleotides agree with TRBD1. CDR3 length: 12 amino acids. The germline gives CDR1 MDHEN, CDR2 SYDVKM. Here the CDR3 DNA reads TGTGCGGTCCGGGACAGGGTCCACGAGCAGTACTTC. Translating gives CAVRDRVHEQYF.

This chain links TRBV6-5 with TRBJ1-6; D remains unclear. In germline, CDR1 is MNHEY, CDR2 SVGAGI. The CDR3 runs 14 residues. Trimming removed 3 bases at V and 11 bases at J, with 14 bases between. The CDR3 region is CASSYKTLIPPLHF. The CDR3 nucleotides read TGTGCCAGCAGTTATAAGACATTGATCCCACCCCTCCACTTT.

This chain joins TRBV18 and TRBJ1-5; D is possibly TRBD1 (6 bases). CDR3 length: 15 amino acids. V lost 5 bases to trimming and J lost 2 bases, with 13 bases between them. Germline V CDR1 and CDR2: KGHSH, LQKENI. The CDR3 DNA reads TGTGCCAGCTCATACGGGGGCAGGGGCAATCAGCCCCAGCATTTT. Translating gives CASSYGGRGNQPQHF.

The chain uses TRBV6-1 and TRBJ2-5; tentatively, D is TRBD1 (6 bases). Trimming pared 2 bases from V and 3 bases from J, leaving 13 bases between. In germline, CDR1 is MNHNS, CDR2 SASEGT. CDR3 length: 15 amino acids. The CDR3 loop is CASSEQGNSEETQYF. CDR3 bases: TGTGCCAGCAGTGAACAGGGGAACAGCGAAGAGACCCAGTACTTC.

This chain links TRBV7-3 with TRBJ2-1, with TRBD2 matching over 11 bases. The trim removed 3 bases at V and 4 bases at J, leaving 5 bases unmatched. This CDR3 region has 16 residues. The V gene's germline CDR1 is SGHTA and CDR2 FQGTGA. This CDR3 is CASSFYVAGGYNEQFF. The DNA for the CDR3 is TGTGCCAGCAGCTTTTATGTAGCGGGAGGGTACAATGAGCAGTTCTTC.

J is TRBJ1-2 and V is TRBV11-2, with D hard to call. V was clipped by 7 bases and J by 4 bases, with 19 bases between them. From germline, CDR1 is SGHAT and CDR2 FQNNGV. The CDR3 loop spans 15 amino acids. The CDR3: CASTTDPAGRYGYTF. In DNA form, the CDR3 reads TGTGCCAGCACCACAGACCCAGCAGGCCGCTATGGCTACACCTTC.

A few counts support this clone. A single base separates this from a much larger clone, so it may be a read error. The same CDR3 arises from other DNA sequences in this sample as well. CDR3 DNA sequence: TGCGCCAGCAGCCCGACAGGGAACACTGAAGCTTTCTTT. This gives the protein CASSPTGNTEAFF. This chain links TRBV10-2 with TRBJ1-1, with a weak D call TRBD1 (6 bases). The CDR3 is 13 residues long. The V and J ends lost 6 bases and 1 base respectively, with 9 bases between them. Germline CDR1 reads WSHSY; CDR2 reads SAAADI.

The chain couples TRBV6-5 to TRBJ2-5; D possibly corresponds to TRBD1 (5 bases). Trimming removed 6 bases at V and 5 bases at J, with 16 bases between. CDR1 is MNHEY and CDR2 is SVGAGI in the germline V gene. This CDR3 is built from 14 residues. CDR3 DNA sequence: TGTGCCAGCAGCCGACGCAGGGTGGGGGAGACCCAGTACTTC. Amino acid sequence: CASSRRRVGETQYF.

The chain is built from TRBV5-4 and TRBJ2-7; 11 positions match TRBD1. J was trimmed by 7 bases and V by 4 bases; bases with no gene match: 10. Germline V gives CDR1 SGHNT, CDR2 YYREEE (reference sequence). CDR3 length: 15 amino acids. The CDR3 loop is CASSLKGTGGREQYF. For the CDR3, the DNA is TGTGCCAGCAGCCTAAAGGGGACAGGGGGACGAGAGCAGTACTTC.